These 24 T cell receptor beta chains share one sample of origin, sequenced in a study. TCRdb called the 5' RACE reads again in MiXCR, with one record for every CDR3 protein. The data hold about 47,000 distinct CDR3 sequences, with around 26% observed a single time. Sequenced sample: naive CD4+ T cells sorted from blood. The subset: naive CD4+ T cells, CD4+CD45RA+CD25-. These receptors were collected from a female donor with breast cancer.

The CDR3 nucleotides are TGTGCCAGCAGTTTAGGCGGCTCTGGGGCCAACGTCCTGACTTTC. Its translation is CASSLGGSGANVLTF. The chain has TRBV27 and TRBJ2-6, with unresolved D. Germline CDR1 MNHEY, CDR2 SMNVEV (reference sequence). This CDR3 has 15 amino acids. V dropped 2 bases and J dropped 0 bases, with 5 bases sitting between them.

The CDR3, as DNA: TGTGCCAGCAGTGAAAGTGACAAATTTTCACTGTTTTTT. Its protein is CASSESDKFSLFF. This rearrangement joins TRBV25-1 to TRBJ1-4, with unresolved D. The V and J ends lost 2 bases and 13 bases respectively, with 14 bases between them. The germline CDR1 and CDR2 sequences are MGHDK and SYGVNS. The CDR3 extends over 13 amino acids.

This clonotype was seen a few times. The genes are TRBV6-5 and TRBJ1-3; D may be TRBD1 (5 bases). The V gene lost 5 bases and the J gene lost 0 bases, with 14 bases spanning the gap. Germline CDR1 MNHEY, CDR2 SVGAGI. The CDR3 sequence is 16 residues long. CDR3 amino acids: CASSQTVAFSGNTIYF. CDR3 sequence (DNA): TGTGCCAGCAGTCAGACAGTCGCTTTCTCTGGAAACACCATATATTTT.

The V call is TRBV4-2, the J call TRBJ2-5; 11 bases are shared with TRBD1. V lost 0 bases, J lost 5 bases, and 14 bases stayed unmatched. Germline V gene lookup returns CDR1 LGHNA and CDR2 YNFKEQ. CDR3 size: 19 residues. The CDR3 loop is CASSQDKGIGQGARETQYF. The CDR3 nucleotides read TGTGCCAGCAGCCAAGATAAAGGAATAGGACAGGGGGCGCGGGAGACCCAGTACTTC.

This clonotype appeared a few times. V usage is TRBV2 and J usage is TRBJ1-1, with 9 bases identical to TRBD1. Looked up from germline, CDR1 is SNHLY and CDR2 is FYNNEI. This CDR3 contains 14 residues. V was clipped by 6 bases and J by 4 bases; unmatched bases: 6. CDR3 protein: CASSQQGASTEAFF. CDR3 DNA sequence: TGTGCCAGCAGCCAACAGGGGGCGAGCACTGAAGCTTTCTTT. Looking up the rest from reference TRBV2 and TRBJ1-1 gives the full variable domain: EPEVTQTPSHQVTQMGQEVILRCVPISNHLYFYWYRQILGQKVEFLVSFYNNEISEKSEIFDDQFSVERPDGSNFTLKIRSTKLEDSAMYFCASSQQGASTEAFFGQGTRLTVV.

The CDR3 coding sequence is TGCGCCAGCAGCCAGGGGCAGGGCCGAGAAGCTTTCTTT. It is translated as CASSQGQGREAFF. J is TRBJ1-1 and V is TRBV4-1; D possibly corresponds to TRBD1 (5 bases). This CDR3 spans 13 amino acids. Germline V lookup: CDR1 MGHRA, CDR2 YSYEKL. Trimming shortened V by 3 bases and J by 8 bases, and 13 bases separated the two germline ends.

This clonotype was detected only a few times. This chain connects TRBV7-9 to TRBJ1-6; D is uncertain. The V end was cut by 5 bases, the J end by 7 bases, with 15 bases between. Germline values: CDR1 SEHNR, CDR2 FQNEAQ (reference sequence). This CDR3 region has 15 residues. CDR3 nucleotide sequence: TGTGCCAGCAGCCTGGTAGGCGGTGGCAATTCACCCCTCCACTTT. Protein product: CASSLVGGGNSPLHF. The variable domain in full, completed from reference TRBV7-9 and TRBJ1-6, reads DTGVSQNPRHKITKRGQNVTFRCDPISEHNRLYWYRQTLGQGPEFLTYFQNEAQLEKSRLLSDRFSAERPKGSFSTLEIQRTEQGDSAMYLCASSLVGGGNSPLHFGNGTRLTVT.

This clonotype has a handful of counts. This chain links TRBV7-6 with TRBJ2-5; D not certain. From germline, CDR1 is SGHVS and CDR2 FNYEAQ. The V gene lost 2 bases and the J gene lost 5 bases, with 12 bases spanning the gap. CDR3 length: 14 residues. CDR3 DNA: TGTGCCAGCAGCTTAAATCAGGTTGGCGAGACCCAGTACTTC. Encoded protein: CASSLNQVGETQYF.

This clonotype was seen a few times. The chain uses TRBV12-3 or TRBV12-4 and TRBJ1-4, with a possible D match to TRBD1 (5 bases). The CDR3 loop spans 14 amino acids. V lost 7 bases and J 8 bases, leaving 17 bases between the germline ends. The CDR3 here is CASTRLGGEEKLFF. CDR3 coding DNA: TGTGCCAGCACCCGACTTGGGGGTGAAGAAAAACTGTTTTTT.

This clonotype was observed a handful of times. The germline gene is not matched at one end of the junction; a read error may be the cause. The chain employs TRBV9 and TRBJ2-1; D unclear. This CDR3 has 15 residues. Germline CDR1 is SGDLS and CDR2 is YYNGEE. CDR3: CACSAALGRDNEQFF. Here the CDR3 DNA reads TGTGCCTGCAGCGCAGCCCTCGGACGGGACAATGAGCAGTTCTTC.

This clonotype was detected many times. The V gene is TRBV20-1, the J gene TRBJ2-1, with D tentatively TRBD2 (5 bases). The CDR3 is 11 residues long. Trimming stripped 5 bases from V and 11 bases from J, with 13 bases between. Germline CDR1 and CDR2: DFQATT and SNEGSKA (reference sequence). The CDR3 DNA follows: TGCAGTGCTCCACGGGATACCCAGCAGTTCTTC. Translated: CSAPRDTQQFF.

Sample share makes this clonotype medium-sized. V and J are TRBV6-2 or TRBV6-3 and TRBJ2-3, with 8 bases fitting TRBD2. The CDR3 contains 14 residues. V shed 5 bases and J 13 bases; nucleotides not matched to a gene: 14. CDR1 and CDR2 (germline): MNHEY, SVGEGT. The CDR3 DNA reads as TGTGCCAGCAGTGCCGGGACTAGGGACTTTGTGGAGTATTTT. It codes for CASSAGTRDFVEYF.

The chain carries TRBV5-1 and TRBJ2-2; no firm D call. Germline values: CDR1 SGHRS, CDR2 YFSETQ. The CDR3 length is 13 residues. Trimming took 0 bases from V and 6 from J, leaving 6 bases between them. The DNA of the CDR3 is TGCGCCAGCAGCTTGGACGCCGCCGGGGAGCTGTTTTTT. This translates into CASSLDAAGELFF.

The chain couples TRBV5-1 to TRBJ1-1; D gene uncertain. This CDR3 comprises 15 residues. Germline CDR1 is SGHRS and CDR2 is YFSETQ. V was clipped by 0 bases and J by 0 bases, with 9 bases between them. The CDR3 spells CASSLDTALNTEAFF. Written as DNA, the CDR3 is TGCGCCAGCAGCTTGGATACAGCACTGAACACTGAAGCTTTCTTT.

This clonotype was seen only a few times. A much bigger clone sits one base away, suggesting this may be a read error. The V call is TRBV7-9, the J call TRBJ1-1; D gene unclear. The CDR3 runs to 12 residues. Trimming removed 6 bases from V and 5 bases from J, with 10 bases in between. Germline lookup yields CDR1 SEHNR and CDR2 FQNEAQ (reference sequence). The CDR3 region has the DNA TGTGCCAGCAGTGAGGGAGAGACTGAAGCTTTCTTT. This encodes CASSEGETEAFF.

Worth noting for this clonotype: This may arise from a read error, as a much more abundant clone is one base away. This sequence joins TRBV20-1 and TRBJ2-7, with D unclear. Trimming cost V 1 base and J 5 bases, with 6 bases left between them. This CDR3 spans 11 amino acids. CDR1 and CDR2 from the germline V gene are DFQATT and SNEGSKA (reference sequence). Written as DNA, the CDR3 is TGCAGTGCTAGAGCCGCGGACGAGCAGTACTTC. This encodes CSARAADEQYF.

The V gene is TRBV15, the J gene TRBJ1-2, with 8 bases that match TRBD1. The germline V gene has CDR1 LNHNV and CDR2 YYDKDF (reference sequence). V was clipped by 0 bases and J by 6 bases; unmatched bases: 9. There are 16 residues in the CDR3. CDR3 protein: CATSREELTTGDGYTF. Written as DNA, the CDR3 is TGTGCCACCAGCAGAGAAGAGCTGACGACAGGGGATGGCTACACCTTC.

The table lists this clonotype with a few counts. This sequence joins TRBV12-3 or TRBV12-4 and TRBJ1-1; D remains ambiguous. This CDR3 is built from 16 residues. V lost 5 bases and J 0 bases, leaving 16 bases between the germline ends. CDR3 coding DNA: TGTGCCAGCAGTCGCCTTGTCCGGAACATGAACACTGAAGCTTTCTTT. This gives the protein CASSRLVRNMNTEAFF.

In its sample, this clonotype was seen many times. The genes are TRBV7-3 and TRBJ2-3, with D unresolved. V was pared by 4 bases and J by 3 bases, with 8 bases between. Germline V lookup: CDR1 SGHTA, CDR2 FQGTGA. This CDR3 is built from 13 residues. As DNA, the CDR3 is TGTGCCAGCAGCTACGGCTTTACAGATACGCAGTATTTT. Protein sequence: CASSYGFTDTQYF.

This clonotype is labeled medium-sized (0.01 to 0.1%). This chain connects TRBV9 to TRBJ2-1; D is perhaps TRBD2 (5 bases). Germline CDR1 is SGDLS and CDR2 is YYNGEE. The ends were cut back, 1 base at V and 5 bases at J, with 13 bases in the middle. The CDR3 contains 15 residues. CDR3: CASSVRDDLNNEQFF. The DNA for the CDR3 is TGTGCCAGCAGCGTACGGGATGACTTAAACAATGAGCAGTTCTTC.

This clonotype was detected only a few times. The genes are TRBV20-1 and TRBJ2-1, with TRBD2 matching 10 bases. The J segment lost 6 bases and the V segment lost 0 bases, leaving 5 bases of the junction unmatched. The CDR3 loop spans 15 amino acids. Germline CDR1 is DFQATT and CDR2 is SNEGSKA (reference sequence). As DNA, the CDR3 is TGCAGTGCTAGAGAATGGGCTAGCGGGAGCAATGAGCAGTTCTTC. Translated, it gives CSAREWASGSNEQFF.

J is TRBJ2-1 and V is TRBV7-8; tentatively, D is TRBD1 or TRBD2 (5 bases each). Germline V lookup: CDR1 SGHVS, CDR2 FQNEAQ. With 1 base removed from V and 8 bases from J, the gap between germline ends came to 12 bases. This CDR3 contains 14 residues. The CDR3 nucleotides read TGTGCCAGCAGCTTAGGATGGGGGAGTGATGAGCAGTTCTTC. Its translation is CASSLGWGSDEQFF.

Note on this clonotype: The conserved phenylalanine or tryptophan normally closing the CDR3 is absent here, so this likely arose from a read error. The V gene is TRBV12-3 or TRBV12-4, the J gene TRBJ2-2; 7 bases match TRBD2. The CDR3 sequence is 15 residues long. The trim removed 6 bases at V and 2 bases at J, leaving 6 bases unmatched. CDR3 nucleotides: TGTGCCAGCAGGCGGACTAGGGGTAACACCGGGGAGCTGTTTCTT. Protein sequence: CASRRTRGNTGELFL.

This clonotype has at least ten counts. This chain links TRBV7-8 with TRBJ2-6, with a possible D match to TRBD2 (6 bases). This CDR3 is 18 amino acids long. With 1 base removed from V and 0 bases from J, the gap between germline ends came to 13 bases. Germline V gene sequence: CDR1 SGHVS, CDR2 FQNEAQ. The DNA for the CDR3 is TGTGCCAGCAGCTTAGTGGGACTTGACCTCTCTGGGGCCAACGTCCTGACTTTC. Translated, it gives CASSLVGLDLSGANVLTF.